This is a list of T cell receptor beta chains from one sample in a study of identical twins. TCRdb processed the 5' RACE reads anew with MiXCR; each CDR3 protein has one entry. Of 300,000 to 400,000 distinct CDR3 sequences listed, 9% to 10% are singletons. The sample taken for sequencing was naive T cells sorted from blood. The receptors here all came from a woman aged 45-65 years in good health. The CDR3 runs from the conserved cysteine through the conserved F or W.

v_call	cdr3_aa
TRBV29-1	CSVEPVYNEQFF
TRBV24-1	CATSDPGQATGELFF
TRBV5-1	CASSMSGRLETQYF
TRBV27	CASSFEEGTTEAFF
TRBV3-1	CASSQYRVTGQYF
TRBV6-2/TRBV6-3	CASSYTFPTYGYTF
TRBV27	CASKRGGAPPDTQYF
TRBV7-9	CASSWTEQETQYF
TRBV12-3/TRBV12-4	CASSGVEQFF
TRBV10-3	CAISTEHSGNTIYF
TRBV6-2/TRBV6-3	CASSYSRTLGFERDTQYF
TRBV27	CASSFVVAGLSEQFF
TRBV10-3	CAISESVAGSGYNEQFF
TRBV2	CASSVAGAQLGKPQHF
TRBV5-1	CASSSGGGYSYEQYF
TRBV11-2	CASSPHRGLQETQYF